This paragraph covers one TCR beta chain sequence. The CDR3 is made up of 14 amino acids. Germline V gene data show CDR1 as MNHEY and CDR2 as SVGAGI. The V segment lost 9 bases and the J segment 3 bases; nucleotides outside the gene matches: 7. Libraries were prepared by immunoSEQ multiplex PCR; TCRdb keeps only in-frame clonotypes and omits some of them. Of roughly 100,000 clones in the sample, over 80% were seen once. The entry originates in a study of blood T cell repertoires in COVID-19. Study-wide background: From the United States, Italy and Spain came samples of acute and convalescent COVID-19.

The V gene is TRBV6-5, the J gene TRBJ2-1; TRBD2 matches 8 bases. This sequence originates from a woman older than 75 with active or convalescent COVID-19. Sequencing was done on a sample of peripheral blood. DNA for the CDR3: TGTGCCAGTGCCCCTCGGGGGGGCTACAATGAGCAGTTCTTC. This gives the protein CASAPRGGYNEQFF.